This paragraph covers one TCR beta chain sequence. The antigen remains undetermined. The germline V gene has CDR1 DFQATT and CDR2 SNEGSKA (reference sequence). The CDR3 length is 15 residues. V was clipped by 4 bases and J by 4 bases; unmatched bases: 12. It was with a sample-barcoded 5' primer and a J-beta primer mix that a second PCR of roughly 7 to 12 cycles was run. TCRdb called the 5' RACE reads again in MiXCR, with one record for every CDR3 protein. Of about 1.8 million distinct CDR3 sequences listed, roughly 50% are singletons. The entry originates in a study of blood T cells in healthy people across ages. Study outcomes and limitations: Diversity was higher, and naive CD4+ cells more numerous, in long-lived donors than in aged donors.

Every sample had a minimum of 6.5 million PBMCs isolated. The V and J genes are TRBV20-1 and TRBJ1-1; 7 bases match TRBD1. The sample comprised blood. The TCR comes from a woman in her thirties or forties in good health. In DNA form, the CDR3 reads TGCAGTGCTAATATTCTCGACAGGGTGAGCACTGAAGCTTTCTTT. Amino acids: CSANILDRVSTEAFF.